The rows below give T cell receptor beta chains drawn from one sample of a study of blood T cell repertoires in COVID-19. Assay: immunoSEQ multiplex PCR; the TCRdb copy retains only in-frame clones and omits some. Counted here are about 230,000 clones, about 83% occurring once; the ten biggest clones make up roughly 8.7%. The sequenced sample was peripheral blood. All receptors come from a man aged 35-49 years with active or convalescent COVID-19. Each CDR3 is given with its conserved first and last residue. A D gene is named only where the DNA matches it firmly. Where a row states a size, it is once, few, many or the class of an expanded clone; other rows omit it.

cdr3_nt cdr3_aa j_call clone_size d_call v_call
TGTGCCAGTAGCCCCAGTCCGAGGGAAACGGTGTACAATGAGCAGTTCTTC CASSPSPRETVYNEQFF TRBJ2-1 . . TRBV19
TGTGCCAGCAGGGGACGGACAGTAGGCTACACCTTC CASRGRTVGYTF TRBJ1-2 few . TRBV12-3/TRBV12-4
TGCAGCGTTGAAGGGACTAGCGGGAGCCTCAACGAGCAGTACTTC CSVEGTSGSLNEQYF TRBJ2-7 . TRBD2 TRBV29-1
TGTGCCATCAGTGATGACAAGAACTATGGCTACACCTTC CAISDDKNYGYTF TRBJ1-2 once . TRBV10-3
TGTGCCAGTAGTATACAGGGATACGACTCTGGGGCCAACGTCCTGACTTTC CASSIQGYDSGANVLTF TRBJ2-6 . . TRBV19
TGTGCCAGCAGTTCCCCTGTCGGTAGCGGCACAGATACGCAGTATTTT CASSSPVGSGTDTQYF TRBJ2-3 few . TRBV28
TGTGCCAGTAGTATAGGTTTCCCTAGCGGGCCAGATACGCAGTATTTT CASSIGFPSGPDTQYF TRBJ2-3 once TRBD2 TRBV19
TGTGCCAGCAGCTTACAGTCGGACAGCCTTGAAGCTTTCTTT CASSLQSDSLEAFF TRBJ1-1 . . TRBV7-2
TGCGCCAGCAGCTGGGGGGTGGGAGAAAAACTGTTTTTT CASSWGVGEKLFF TRBJ1-4 . . TRBV4-1
TGTGCCAGCAGCTTAGCGGTCTACTCCTACGAGCAGTACTTC CASSLAVYSYEQYF TRBJ2-7 . . TRBV11-2
TGCAGCGGGGAGACAGGGGGCGGCACTGAAGCTTTCTTT CSGETGGGTEAFF TRBJ1-1 . TRBD1 TRBV29-1
TGTGCCAGCAGTGGGACAGGGGGAGTCGTTAACTATGGCTACACCTTC CASSGTGGVVNYGYTF TRBJ1-2 . TRBD1 TRBV7-2
TGTGCCAGCAGTCGGAGGTTCGATACTGAAGCTTTCTTT CASSRRFDTEAFF TRBJ1-1 . . TRBV25-1
TGTGCCAGCAGCGGGGACAGTTCAAGGTACGAGCAGTACTTC CASSGDSSRYEQYF TRBJ2-7 few TRBD1 TRBV5-6
TGTGCCAGCAGCTTGATGGGCGGGTCTGAAGCTTTCTTT CASSLMGGSEAFF TRBJ1-1 . . TRBV7-9
TGTGCCAGCAGCCCGACTCGGACAGGAGGTACCTACGAGCAGTACTTC CASSPTRTGGTYEQYF TRBJ2-7 . TRBD1 TRBV13
TGCAGCGTTGAGACCAAGGACAGGGGGGGGTATGGCTACACCTTC CSVETKDRGGYGYTF TRBJ1-2 few TRBD1 TRBV29-1
TGTGCCAGCTCACCTTCGTACGGGTCGGTTCCCTACGAGCAGTACTTC CASSPSYGSVPYEQYF TRBJ2-7 . . TRBV18
TGTGCCAGCAGTGATGACAGGGTGCGACAGCCCCAGCATTTT CASSDDRVRQPQHF TRBJ1-5 . TRBD1 TRBV2
TGTGCCAGCAGCTCGAGTCGGGAGAACACTGAAGCTTTCTTT CASSSSRENTEAFF TRBJ1-1 . . TRBV7-9
TGTGCCAGCAGCTCCGGGACAGGGGCGGTCGGGGAGCTGTTTTTT CASSSGTGAVGELFF TRBJ2-2 . TRBD1 TRBV6-6
TGTGCCAGCAGCTGGCCAGCGGGAGGGGTAGATACGCAGTATTTT CASSWPAGGVDTQYF TRBJ2-3 . TRBD2 TRBV3-1/TRBV3-2
TGTGCCAGCAGCCGAAAGCAGGGTCCCCCTCTCTATGGCTACACCTTC CASSRKQGPPLYGYTF TRBJ1-2 few . TRBV21-1
TGTGCCAGCAGCTTGACAGCGGCAACTAATGAAAAACTGTTTTTT CASSLTAATNEKLFF TRBJ1-4 . . TRBV5-6
TGCAGCGTTCGGGACTCCTACTCCTACGAGCAGTACTTC CSVRDSYSYEQYF TRBJ2-7 once . TRBV29-1
TGTGCCAGCAGCCAAGCTCCGGACAGGGGGGGTGACACAGATACGCAGTATTTT CASSQAPDRGGDTDTQYF TRBJ2-3 . TRBD1 TRBV3-1/TRBV3-2
TGTGCCAGCTCACTTGGGTACAGGGGCAACGGACAGGTTGAAAAACTGTTTTTT CASSLGYRGNGQVEKLFF TRBJ1-4 . TRBD1 TRBV18
TGTGCCAGCGGTTCTCTGGCGGTAAAAGAAAAACTGTTTTTT CASGSLAVKEKLFF TRBJ1-4 . . TRBV7-9
TGTGCCAGCAGTTTAGGCAGGGGGCCTGAAGCTTTCTTT CASSLGRGPEAFF TRBJ1-1 once TRBD1 TRBV12-3/TRBV12-4
TGTGCCAGCAGTGAAAGGAGGGCATACGAGTCCAACGTCCTGACTTTC CASSERRAYESNVLTF TRBJ2-6 . . TRBV6-1
TGTGCCAGCAGTAACATGGGAAACACCATATATTTT CASSNMGNTIYF TRBJ1-3 . . TRBV5-6
TGTGCCAGCGGCACAAGACACAGCCTCCAAGATACGCAGTATTTT CASGTRHSLQDTQYF TRBJ2-3 . . TRBV27
TGTGCCAGCAGTTCTTATAGGGGGCGGGTAGACATTCAGTACTTC CASSSYRGRVDIQYF TRBJ2-4 . TRBD1 TRBV27
TGTGCCAGCAGCTTAGAGGAGACTCCTCCGGGTTCCCTCCACTTT CASSLEETPPGSLHF TRBJ1-6 . . TRBV7-8
TGTGCCAGCAGCTCTGACAGGGCATCCGGCTACACCTTC CASSSDRASGYTF TRBJ1-2 few TRBD1 TRBV7-9
TGTGCCAGTAGTATAGGCGGGGGTGGAGAGACCCAGTACTTC CASSIGGGGETQYF TRBJ2-5 . TRBD2 TRBV19
TGCGCCAGCAGCTTGGCCGGGACAGGGGGCGGAGAGACCCAGTACTTC CASSLAGTGGGETQYF TRBJ2-5 . TRBD1 TRBV5-1
TGCGCCAGCAGCCGAATACCCAGCGGGCAACTAGCCAAAAACATTCAGTACTTC CASSRIPSGQLAKNIQYF TRBJ2-4 . . TRBV5-1
TGTGCCAGCTCACCACCAAGCGGGTACACCGGGGAGCTGTTTTTT CASSPPSGYTGELFF TRBJ2-2 . . TRBV18
TGCGCCAGCAGGGATAGCGGGAGGGGCTACGAGCAGTACTTC CASRDSGRGYEQYF TRBJ2-7 . TRBD2 TRBV10-2
TGTGCCAGCAGTAGGGAGAATTCGGGCTATGGCTACACCTTC CASSRENSGYGYTF TRBJ1-2 few . TRBV2
TGTGCCAGCAGTCCCCGGGGGTGGGGTGGGAATCAGCCCCAGCATTTT CASSPRGWGGNQPQHF TRBJ1-5 few . TRBV28
TGTGCCAGCAGCGTGGATGCACAACGAGAGACCCAGTACTTC CASSVDAQRETQYF TRBJ2-5 few . TRBV5-5
TGTGCCAGTAGTGTCGGGACAGGGAACACCGGGGAGCTGTTTTTT CASSVGTGNTGELFF TRBJ2-2 . TRBD1 TRBV19
TGTGCCACCTCCCAGGGAGGGATTCATCAGCCCCAGCATTTT CATSQGGIHQPQHF TRBJ1-5 . . TRBV24-1